This TCR beta chain was observed in a study of blood T cell repertoires in COVID-19. About the study: Samples came from the United States, Italy and Spain, spanning acute and convalescent COVID-19. T cells, B-cell-depleted T cells, or PBMCs supplied cDNA or gDNA.

This clone occurred once. In germline, CDR1 is SGHRS, CDR2 YFSETQ. This CDR3 region has 15 residues. V lost 4 bases, J lost 0 bases, and 12 bases lay in between. In the authors' workflow: Counts of nucleated cells, estimated from reference gene primer amplification, were obtained. This table comes from immunoSEQ multiplex PCR, and its TCRdb copy is limited to in-frame clones, with some not included. The DNA gave D and trimming, while V, J and clone size come from that table. The sample gives tens of thousands of clones, around 80% of which show up once; approximately 26% is in the top ten. The chain links TRBV5-1 to TRBJ2-3; a weak D match, TRBD2 (5 bases). The sample was peripheral blood. The clonotype was recovered from a man aged 60 to 69 with active or convalescent COVID-19. DNA for the CDR3: TGCGCCAGCAGCAAGAGCGGTACTAGCACAGATACGCAGTATTTT. Protein product: CASSKSGTSTDTQYF.